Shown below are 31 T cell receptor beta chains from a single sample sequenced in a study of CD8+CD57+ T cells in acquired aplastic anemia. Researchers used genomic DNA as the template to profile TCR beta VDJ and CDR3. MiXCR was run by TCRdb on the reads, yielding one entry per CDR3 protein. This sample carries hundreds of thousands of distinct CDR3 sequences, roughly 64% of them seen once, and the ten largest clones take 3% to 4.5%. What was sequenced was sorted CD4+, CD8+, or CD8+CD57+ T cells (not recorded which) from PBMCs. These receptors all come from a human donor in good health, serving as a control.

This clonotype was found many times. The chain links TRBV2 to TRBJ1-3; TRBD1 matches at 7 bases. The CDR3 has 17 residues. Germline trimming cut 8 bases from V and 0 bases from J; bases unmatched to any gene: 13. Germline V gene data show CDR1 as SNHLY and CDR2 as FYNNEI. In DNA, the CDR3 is TGTGCCAGCGGAGTGCCGGGACAGACCAGCTCTGGAAACACCATATATTTT. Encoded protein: CASGVPGQTSSGNTIYF.

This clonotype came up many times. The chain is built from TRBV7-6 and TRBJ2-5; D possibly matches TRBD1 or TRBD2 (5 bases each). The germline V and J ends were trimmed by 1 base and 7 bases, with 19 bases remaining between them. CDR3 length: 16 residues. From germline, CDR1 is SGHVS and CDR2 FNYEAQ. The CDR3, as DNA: TGTGCCAGCAGCTTAGAGGGACGAACGACAATCGCGACCCAGTACTTC. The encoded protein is CASSLEGRTTIATQYF.

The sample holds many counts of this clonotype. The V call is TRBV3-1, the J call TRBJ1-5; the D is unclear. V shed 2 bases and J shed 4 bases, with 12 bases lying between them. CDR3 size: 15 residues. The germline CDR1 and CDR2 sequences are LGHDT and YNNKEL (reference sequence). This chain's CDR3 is CASSQHGVPNQPQHF. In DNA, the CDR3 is TGTGCCAGCAGCCAACACGGCGTTCCTAATCAGCCCCAGCATTTT.

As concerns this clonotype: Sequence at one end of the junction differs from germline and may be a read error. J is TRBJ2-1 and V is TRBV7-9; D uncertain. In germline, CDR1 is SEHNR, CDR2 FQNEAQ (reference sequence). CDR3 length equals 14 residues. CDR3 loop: CASSVAWIKKEPFF. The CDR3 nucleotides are TGTGCCAGCAGCGTCGCCTGGATTAAGAAGGAGCCGTTCTTC.

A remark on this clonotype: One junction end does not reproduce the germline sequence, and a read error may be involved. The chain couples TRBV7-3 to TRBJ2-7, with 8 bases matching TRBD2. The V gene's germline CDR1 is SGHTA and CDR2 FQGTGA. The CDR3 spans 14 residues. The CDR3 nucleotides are TGCGCCAGCAGCATCCGGACTAGCTTCGACGAGCAGTACTTC. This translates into CASSIRTSFDEQYF.

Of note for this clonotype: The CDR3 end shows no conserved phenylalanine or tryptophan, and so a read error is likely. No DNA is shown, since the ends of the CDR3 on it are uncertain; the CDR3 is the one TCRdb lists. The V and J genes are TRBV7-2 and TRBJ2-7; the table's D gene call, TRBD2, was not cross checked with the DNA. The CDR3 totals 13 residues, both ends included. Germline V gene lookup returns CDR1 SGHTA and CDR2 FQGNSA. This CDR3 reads CASSLVGGGFEQY.

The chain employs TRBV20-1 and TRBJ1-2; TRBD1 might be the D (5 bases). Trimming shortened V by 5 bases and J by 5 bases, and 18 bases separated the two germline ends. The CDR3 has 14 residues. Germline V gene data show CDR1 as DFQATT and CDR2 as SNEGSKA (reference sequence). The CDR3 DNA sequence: TGCAGTGCTCGGACTGCCGGGGCTCGGTATGGCTACACCTTC. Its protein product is CSARTAGARYGYTF.

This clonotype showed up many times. CDR3 in amino acids: CASSLGSSGGAHEQFF. CDR3 in DNA: TGCGCCAGCAGCTTGGGTTCTAGCGGGGGGGCCCATGAGCAGTTCTTC. The genes are TRBV5-1 and TRBJ2-1, with TRBD2 identical over 12 bases. The CDR3 contains 16 residues. Germline V gene lookup returns CDR1 SGHRS and CDR2 YFSETQ. The J segment lost 8 bases and the V segment lost 0 bases, leaving 6 bases of the junction unmatched. Full variable domain (missing parts from reference TRBV5-1 and TRBJ2-1): KAGVTQTPRYLIKTRGQQVTLSCSPISGHRSVSWYQQTPGQGLQFLFEYFSETQRNKGNFPGRFSGRQFSNSRSEMNVSTLELGDSALYLCASSLGSSGGAHEQFFGPGTRLTVL.

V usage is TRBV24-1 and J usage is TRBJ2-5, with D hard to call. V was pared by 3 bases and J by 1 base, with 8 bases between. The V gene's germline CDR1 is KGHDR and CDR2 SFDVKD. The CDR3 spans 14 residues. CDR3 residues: CATSDPLSQETQYF. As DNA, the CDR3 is TGTGCCACCAGTGATCCACTCTCCCAAGAGACCCAGTACTTC.

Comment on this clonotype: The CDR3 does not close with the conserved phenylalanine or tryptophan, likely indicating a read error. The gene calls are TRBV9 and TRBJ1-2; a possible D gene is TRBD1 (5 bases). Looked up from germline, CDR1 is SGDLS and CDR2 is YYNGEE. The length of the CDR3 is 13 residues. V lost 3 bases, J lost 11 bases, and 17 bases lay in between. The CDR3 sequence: CASSGDASYEYTL. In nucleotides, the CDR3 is TGTGCCAGCAGCGGGGACGCGAGCTATGAATACACCCTC.

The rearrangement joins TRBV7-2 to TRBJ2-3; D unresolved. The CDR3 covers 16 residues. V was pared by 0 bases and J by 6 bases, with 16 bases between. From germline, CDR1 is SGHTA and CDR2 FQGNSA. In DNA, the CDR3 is TGTGCCAGCAGCTTAGCGTTCAGGAGCCGCGCGGATACGCAGTATTTT. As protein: CASSLAFRSRADTQYF.

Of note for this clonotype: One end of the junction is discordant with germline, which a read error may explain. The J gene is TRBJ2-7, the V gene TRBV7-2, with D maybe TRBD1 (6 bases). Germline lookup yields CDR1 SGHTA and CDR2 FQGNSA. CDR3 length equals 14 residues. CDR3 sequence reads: CASSLSGDNSPHHF. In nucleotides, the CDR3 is TGTGCCAGCAGCTTATCAGGGGATAATTCACCCCACCACTTC.

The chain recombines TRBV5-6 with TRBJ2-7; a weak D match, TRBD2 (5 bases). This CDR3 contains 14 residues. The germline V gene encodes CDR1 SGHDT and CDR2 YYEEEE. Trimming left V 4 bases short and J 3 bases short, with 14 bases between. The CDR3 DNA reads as TGTGCCAGCAGCCCAACGGGGATAGTCTACGAGCAGTACTTC. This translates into CASSPTGIVYEQYF.

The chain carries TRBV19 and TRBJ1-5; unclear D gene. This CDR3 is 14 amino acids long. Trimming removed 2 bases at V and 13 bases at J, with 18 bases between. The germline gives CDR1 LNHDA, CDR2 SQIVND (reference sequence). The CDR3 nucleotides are TGTGCCAGTAGTATACGGGTGTTTGTAGGTAATCAGCATTTT. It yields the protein CASSIRVFVGNQHF.

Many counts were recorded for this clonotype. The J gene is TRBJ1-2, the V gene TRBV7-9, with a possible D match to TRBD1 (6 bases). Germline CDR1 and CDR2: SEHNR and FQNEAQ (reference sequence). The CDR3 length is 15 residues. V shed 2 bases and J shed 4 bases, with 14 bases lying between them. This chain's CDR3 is CASSLRQGLPYGYTF. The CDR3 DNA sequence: TGTGCCAGCAGCTTACGCCAGGGGCTCCCCTATGGCTACACCTTC.

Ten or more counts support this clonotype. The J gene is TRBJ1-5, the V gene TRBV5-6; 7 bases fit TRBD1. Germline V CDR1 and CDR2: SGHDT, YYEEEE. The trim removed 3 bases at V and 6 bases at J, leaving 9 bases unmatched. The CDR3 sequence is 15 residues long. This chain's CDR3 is CASSYGQVSVQPQHF. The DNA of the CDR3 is TGTGCCAGCAGCTACGGACAGGTCTCTGTTCAGCCCCAGCATTTT.

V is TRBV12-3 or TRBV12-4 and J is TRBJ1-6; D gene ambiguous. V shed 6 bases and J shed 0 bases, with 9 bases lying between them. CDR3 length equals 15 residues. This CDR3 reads CASRLESSYNSPLHF. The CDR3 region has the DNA TGTGCCAGCAGACTGGAGAGCTCCTATAATTCACCCCTCCACTTT.

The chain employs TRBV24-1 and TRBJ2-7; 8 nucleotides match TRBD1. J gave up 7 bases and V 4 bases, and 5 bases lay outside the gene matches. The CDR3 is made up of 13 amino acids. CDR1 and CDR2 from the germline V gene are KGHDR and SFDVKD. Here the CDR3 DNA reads TGTGCCACCAGTGACGGACAGGGACGGGAGCAGTACTTC. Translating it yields CATSDGQGREQYF.

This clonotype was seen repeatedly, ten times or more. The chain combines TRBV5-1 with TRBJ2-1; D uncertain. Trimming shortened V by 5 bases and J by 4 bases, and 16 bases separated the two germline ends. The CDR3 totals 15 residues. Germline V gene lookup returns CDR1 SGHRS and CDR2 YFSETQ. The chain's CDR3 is CASRVDGPVYNEQFF. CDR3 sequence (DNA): TGCGCCAGCAGGGTCGACGGGCCGGTATACAATGAGCAGTTCTTC. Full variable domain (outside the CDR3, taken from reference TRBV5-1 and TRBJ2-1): KAGVTQTPRYLIKTRGQQVTLSCSPISGHRSVSWYQQTPGQGLQFLFEYFSETQRNKGNFPGRFSGRQFSNSRSEMNVSTLELGDSALYLCASRVDGPVYNEQFFGPGTRLTVL.

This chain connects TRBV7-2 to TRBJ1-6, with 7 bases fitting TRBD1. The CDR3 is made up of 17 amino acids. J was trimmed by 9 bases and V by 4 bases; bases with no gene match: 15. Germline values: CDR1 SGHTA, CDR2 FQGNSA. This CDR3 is CASSWGQRGLLISPLHF. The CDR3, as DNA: TGTGCCAGCAGCTGGGGACAGAGGGGTCTTCTAATTTCACCCCTCCACTTT.

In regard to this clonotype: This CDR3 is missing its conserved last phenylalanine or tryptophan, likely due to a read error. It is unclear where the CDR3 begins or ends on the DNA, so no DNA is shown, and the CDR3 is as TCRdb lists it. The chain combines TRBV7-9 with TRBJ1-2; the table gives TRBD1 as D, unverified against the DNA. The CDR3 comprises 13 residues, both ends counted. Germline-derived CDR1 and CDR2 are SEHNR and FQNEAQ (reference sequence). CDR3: CASSVDRAYGYPY.

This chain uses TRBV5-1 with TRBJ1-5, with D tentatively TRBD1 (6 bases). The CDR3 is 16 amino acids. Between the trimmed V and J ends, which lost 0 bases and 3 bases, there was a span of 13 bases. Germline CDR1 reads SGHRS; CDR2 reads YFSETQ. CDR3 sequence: CASSLVQGSANQPQHF. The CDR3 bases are TGCGCCAGCAGCTTGGTTCAGGGGAGTGCCAATCAGCCCCAGCATTTT.

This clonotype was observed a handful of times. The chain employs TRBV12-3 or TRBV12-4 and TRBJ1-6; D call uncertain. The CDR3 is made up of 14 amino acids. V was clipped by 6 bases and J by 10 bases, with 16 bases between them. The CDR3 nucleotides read TGTGCCAGCAGCGTAGGACCATTAGACTCACCCCTCCACTTT. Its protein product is CASSVGPLDSPLHF.

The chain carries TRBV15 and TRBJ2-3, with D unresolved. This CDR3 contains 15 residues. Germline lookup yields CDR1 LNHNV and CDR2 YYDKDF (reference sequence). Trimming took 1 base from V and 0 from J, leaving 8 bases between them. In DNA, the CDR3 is TGTGCCACCAGCAGAGTCGCGAGCAGCACAGATACGCAGTATTTT. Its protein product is CATSRVASSTDTQYF. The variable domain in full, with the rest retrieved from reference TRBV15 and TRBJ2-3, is DAMVIQNPRYQVTQFGKPVTLSCSQTLNHNVMYWYQQKSSQAPKLLFHYYDKDFNNEADTPDNFQSRRPNTSFCFLDIRSPGLGDTAMYLCATSRVASSTDTQYFGPGTRLTVL.

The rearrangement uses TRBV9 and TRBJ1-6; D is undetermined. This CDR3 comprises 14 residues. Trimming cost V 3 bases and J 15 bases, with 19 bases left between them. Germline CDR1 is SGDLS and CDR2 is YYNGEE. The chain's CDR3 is CASSGMVYNPHLHF. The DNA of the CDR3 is TGTGCCAGCAGCGGCATGGTTTATAATCCACACCTCCACTTT.

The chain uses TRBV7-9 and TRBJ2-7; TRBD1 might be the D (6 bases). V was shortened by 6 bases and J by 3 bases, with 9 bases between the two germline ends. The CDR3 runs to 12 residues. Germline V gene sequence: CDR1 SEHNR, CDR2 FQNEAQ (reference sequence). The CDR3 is CASSKTGYEQYF. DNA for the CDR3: TGTGCCAGCAGTAAGACAGGCTACGAGCAGTACTTC.

The CDR3, as DNA: TGTGCCAGCAGCCCTCCGGGGGCGGACACAGATACGCAGTATTTT. It translates to CASSPPGADTDTQYF. This rearrangement joins TRBV6-5 to TRBJ2-3; D is perhaps TRBD1 or TRBD2 (6 bases each). The V gene's germline CDR1 is MNHEY and CDR2 SVGAGI. The V gene lost 6 bases and the J gene lost 2 bases, with 15 bases spanning the gap. The CDR3 has 15 residues.

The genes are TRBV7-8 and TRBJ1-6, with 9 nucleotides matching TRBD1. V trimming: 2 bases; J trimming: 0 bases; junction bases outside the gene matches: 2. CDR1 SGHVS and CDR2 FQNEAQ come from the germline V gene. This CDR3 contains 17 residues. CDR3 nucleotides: TGTGCCAGCAGCTTACGGGACAGGGACTCCTATAATTCACCCCTCCACTTT. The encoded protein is CASSLRDRDSYNSPLHF.

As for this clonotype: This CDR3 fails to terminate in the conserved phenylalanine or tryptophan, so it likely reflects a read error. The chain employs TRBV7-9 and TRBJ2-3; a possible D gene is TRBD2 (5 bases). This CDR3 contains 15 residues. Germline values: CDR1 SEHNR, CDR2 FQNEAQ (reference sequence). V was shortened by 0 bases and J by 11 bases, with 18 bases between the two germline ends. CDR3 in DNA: TGTGCCAGCAGCTTAGCGTCGGGCGGAGGTAGAGAGCAGTATCTT. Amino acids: CASSLASGGGREQYL.

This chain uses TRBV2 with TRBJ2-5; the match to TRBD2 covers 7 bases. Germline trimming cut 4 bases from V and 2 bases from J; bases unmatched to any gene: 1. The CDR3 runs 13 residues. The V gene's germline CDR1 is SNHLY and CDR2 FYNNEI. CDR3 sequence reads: CASSGGLQETQYF. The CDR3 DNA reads TGTGCCAGCAGTGGGGGACTACAAGAGACCCAGTACTTC.

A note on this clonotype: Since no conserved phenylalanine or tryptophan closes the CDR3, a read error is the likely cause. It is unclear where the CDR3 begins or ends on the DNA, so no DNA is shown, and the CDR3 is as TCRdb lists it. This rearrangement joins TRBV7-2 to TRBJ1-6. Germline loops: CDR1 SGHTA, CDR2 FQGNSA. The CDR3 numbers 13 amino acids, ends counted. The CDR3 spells CASSFTAHTKADS.